The 10 T cell receptor beta chains below all came from one sample that was sequenced in a study of human T cells and chemical hapten exposure. Time point noted: patch test 2, 6 weeks after DPC sensitization. Indicated treatment: therapeutic diphenylcyclopropenone sensitization with weekly scalp DPC. TCRdb independently ran MiXCR on the RACE reads; one entry per CDR3 protein. Among fewer than 150,000 distinct CDR3 sequences listed, over 9.5% were seen once. Specimen: whole blood, collected in connection with sensitization to the hapten diphenylcyclopropenone (DPC). The source is a woman between 45 and 65 years old with alopecia areata. Some clones in this sample may be carry-over from other donors' samples.

V usage is TRBV28 and J usage is TRBJ1-1, with TRBD1 as a possible D gene (5 bases). Trimming cost V 10 bases and J 6 bases, with 9 bases left between them. The CDR3 is made up of 10 amino acids. From germline, CDR1 is MDHEN and CDR2 SYDVKM. The CDR3 coding sequence is TGTGCCACCGGGGGGGCTGAAGCTTTCTTT. Translation gives CATGGAEAFF.

This clonotype was counted at least ten times. The chain carries TRBV12-3 or TRBV12-4 and TRBJ1-1, with D possibly matching TRBD1 (6 bases). The CDR3 sequence is 14 residues long. Trimming cost V 6 bases and J 1 base, with 12 bases left between them. The CDR3 DNA sequence: TGTGCCAGCAGCGTCGGGGGGCGGAACACTGAAGCTTTCTTT. Translated: CASSVGGRNTEAFF.

The chain uses TRBV30 and TRBJ2-1, with 7 bases identical to TRBD1. The V gene end was trimmed by 3 bases and the J gene end by 6 bases; junction bases not matched to a gene: 11. The CDR3 covers 15 residues. CDR1 is GTSNPN and CDR2 is SVGIG in the germline V gene (reference sequence). CDR3 coding DNA: TGTGCCTGGAGATTGAACAGGGGAAGGGGCAATGAGCAGTTCTTC. Protein sequence: CAWRLNRGRGNEQFF.

As for this clonotype: Given a much more abundant clone one base away, this may be a read error. The V call is TRBV20-1, the J call TRBJ2-5; TRBD2 is a possible D gene (6 bases). CDR3 length: 13 residues. CDR1 is DFQATT, CDR2 SNEGSKA, per germline (reference sequence). The CDR3 nucleotides are TGCGGTGCTAGGGAACTAGCTCAAGAGACCCAGTACTTC. This translates into CGARELAQETQYF.

V usage is TRBV5-1 and J usage is TRBJ2-4; D unresolved. Looked up from germline, CDR1 is SGHRS and CDR2 is YFSETQ. The V gene lost 0 bases and the J gene lost 1 base, with 11 bases spanning the gap. This CDR3 contains 16 residues. The CDR3 coding sequence is TGCGCCAGCAGCTTGGGCAGGATGGGGGCCAAAAACATTCAGTACTTC. It specifies CASSLGRMGAKNIQYF.

This clonotype came up many times. The chain carries TRBV5-4 and TRBJ2-5; the D gene is possibly TRBD2 (7 bases). The V gene lost 5 bases and the J gene lost 5 bases, with 16 bases spanning the gap. Germline-derived CDR1 and CDR2 are SGHNT and YYREEE (reference sequence). CDR3 length: 14 residues. The CDR3 sequence: CASRKGGSRETQYF. DNA of the CDR3: TGTGCCAGCAGGAAGGGGGGGTCCCGGGAGACCCAGTACTTC.

This clonotype was seen a handful of times. The chain employs TRBV19 and TRBJ2-1; TRBD2 agrees at 10 bases. V lost 8 bases, J lost 8 bases, and 12 bases stayed unmatched. The CDR3 spans 15 residues. Germline assignment: CDR1 LNHDA and CDR2 SQIVND (reference sequence). CDR3 DNA sequence: TGTGCCAGTGCGCAGCGGGAGGGCCCGTCTTATGAGCAGTTCTTC. Translated: CASAQREGPSYEQFF.

This clonotype was seen more than once but under ten times. The CDR3 sequence: CASTGLAGYEQFF. The CDR3 DNA reads as TGTGCCAGCACGGGACTAGCGGGATATGAGCAGTTCTTC. The rearrangement uses TRBV6-1 and TRBJ2-1; 13 nucleotides match TRBD2. After removal of 7 bases from V and 8 bases from J, the junction contained 2 bases not matched to a gene. There are 13 residues in the CDR3. Germline V gene data show CDR1 as MNHNS and CDR2 as SASEGT.

A few counts support this clonotype. V and J are TRBV6-5 and TRBJ1-2, with D maybe TRBD1 (5 bases). In germline, CDR1 is MNHEY, CDR2 SVGAGI. The CDR3 runs to 14 residues. Trimming took 10 bases from V and 1 from J, leaving 16 bases between them. The CDR3 loop is CAIFNGAVNYGYTF. CDR3 nucleotide sequence: TGTGCCATCTTCAACGGGGCCGTTAACTATGGCTACACCTTC.

The chain joins TRBV18 to TRBJ2-1; the D gene could be TRBD1 or TRBD2 (6 bases each). Trimming removed 6 bases from V and 8 bases from J, with 20 bases in between. Germline lookup yields CDR1 KGHSH and CDR2 LQKENI. This CDR3 region has 15 residues. CDR3 in DNA: TGTGCCAGCTCGAGTCCTAAGGGGGGCAGGGATGAGCAGTTCTTC. It encodes CASSSPKGGRDEQFF. The full variable domain, completed using reference TRBV18 and TRBJ2-1, is NAGVMQNPRHLVRRRGQEARLRCSPMKGHSHVYWYRQLPEEGLKFMVYLQKENIIDESGMPKERFSAEFPKEGPSILRIQQVVRGDSAAYFCASSSPKGGRDEQFFGPGTRLTVL.